The rows below give T cell receptor beta chains drawn from one sample of a study of blood T cells in healthy people across ages. TCRdb called the 5' RACE reads again in MiXCR, with one record for every CDR3 protein. This table has about 1.6 million distinct CDR3 sequences, 30% to 40% appearing once. Sequences were obtained from blood. The receptors were gathered from a woman between 25 and 40 years old in good health. The CDR3 runs from the conserved cysteine through the conserved F or W. Each record gives: D gene, J gene, clone size, V gene, CDR3 protein, CDR3 DNA. A D gene is named only where the DNA matches it firmly. Clone size is not always given. Where it is, it says once, few, many or a class for expanded clones.

>NA|TRBJ1-2|NA|TRBV5-1
CASSLAGAEGTF
TGCGCCAGCAGCTTGGCCGGGGCTGAGGGCACCTTC
>TRBD1|TRBJ2-7|NA|TRBV5-1
CASCLTGTGYEQYF
TGCGCCAGCTGCTTGACCGGGACAGGGTACGAGCAGTACTTC
>NA|TRBJ2-7|NA|TRBV27
CAGRHILTYEQYF
TGTGCCGGCAGACACATCTTGACCTACGAGCAGTACTTC
>NA|TRBJ1-2|few|TRBV6-1
CASSEAGVTRAGGYTF
TGTGCCAGCAGTGAAGCCGGGGTTACTCGGGCTGGGGGCTACACCTTC
>TRBD1|TRBJ2-2|NA|TRBV7-2
CASSRQTGGGTGELFF
TGTGCCAGCAGCCGACAAACAGGGGGAGGCACCGGGGAGCTGTTTTTT
>NA|TRBJ2-1|NA|TRBV18
CASSPQVGAGEQFF
TGTGCCAGCTCACCACAGGTTGGCGCGGGTGAGCAGTTCTTC
>TRBD2|TRBJ2-7|many|TRBV7-9
CASSQRIGTSGGSYEQYF
TGTGCCAGCAGCCAAAGAATCGGGACTAGCGGGGGTTCCTACGAGCAGTACTTC
>NA|TRBJ1-1|few|TRBV15
CATSRDPGANTEAFF
TGTGCCACCAGCAGAGATCCAGGGGCGAACACTGAAGCTTTCTTT
>TRBD1|TRBJ2-5|few|TRBV20-1
CSANTGGWEETQYF
TGCAGTGCGAATACAGGGGGCTGGGAAGAGACCCAGTACTTC
>TRBD1|TRBJ2-7|NA|TRBV7-9
CASSLGEGGGYEQYF
TGTGCCAGCAGCCTCGGGGAAGGGGGCGGATACGAGCAGTACTTC
>TRBD2|TRBJ2-1|NA|TRBV20-1
CSASDIAGVVSYEQFF
TGCAGTGCTAGCGATATAGCGGGAGTAGTATCCTACGAGCAGTTCTTC
>NA|TRBJ1-5|few|TRBV20-1
CSAVGGPQRPQHF
TGCAGTGCGGTTGGAGGCCCGCAGAGGCCCCAGCATTTT
>NA|TRBJ1-4|few|TRBV7-2
CASSRGGRLNEKLFF
TGTGCCAGCAGCCGCGGGGGGCGGCTAAATGAAAAACTGTTTTTT
>NA|TRBJ2-3|few|TRBV4-1
CASSQVRVDRVPDTQYF
TGCGCCAGCAGCCAAGTTCGAGTGGATAGGGTCCCAGATACGCAGTATTTT
>TRBD2|TRBJ2-5|NA|TRBV4-1
CASSRTSVEQYF
TGCGCCAGCAGCCGGACTAGCGTTGAGCAGTACTTC
>NA|TRBJ2-3|NA|TRBV12-3/TRBV12-4
CASSFGGIIGDAEYF
TGTGCCAGCAGTTTTGGCGGGATTATAGGAGATGCGGAGTATTTT
>NA|TRBJ2-5|few|TRBV21-1
CASSLGEGPPTEQYF
TGTGCCAGCAGTTTAGGGGAAGGACCACCGACGGAGCAGTACTTC
>NA|TRBJ2-7|NA|TRBV11-2
CASSLDSPTEQYF
TGTGCCAGCAGCTTAGACAGTCCTACTGAGCAGTACTTC
>NA|TRBJ2-7|few|TRBV6-5
CASSYSGGGGTYEQYF
TGTGCCAGCAGTTACTCCGGAGGAGGGGGCACCTACGAGCAGTACTTC
>NA|TRBJ1-6|few|TRBV20-1
CSASGDAPSYNSPLHF
TGCAGTGCTAGCGGGGACGCTCCCTCCTATAATTCACCCCTCCACTTT
>NA|TRBJ1-6|NA|TRBV20-1
CSARPGLRGSPLHF
TGCAGTGCTAGACCCGGGCTAAGGGGTTCACCCCTCCACTTT
>TRBD1|TRBJ2-3|many|TRBV6-5
CASSSGQGNTDTQYF
TGTGCCAGCAGTTCGGGACAGGGCAACACAGATACGCAGTATTTT
>TRBD2|TRBJ2-3|few|TRBV20-1
CSARDGGRATDTQYF
TGCAGTGCTAGAGATGGCGGGAGGGCCACAGATACGCAGTATTTT
>NA|TRBJ1-5|few|TRBV28
CASSLGGRTNQPQHF
TGTGCCAGCAGTTTAGGTGGACGTACCAATCAGCCCCAGCATTTT
>NA|TRBJ2-7|few|TRBV27
CASSLAQGPFYEQYF
TGTGCCAGCAGTTTAGCACAGGGTCCTTTCTACGAGCAGTACTTC
>NA|TRBJ2-1|NA|TRBV4-2
CASSQEANYNEQFF
TGTGCCAGCAGCCAAGAAGCCAATTACAATGAGCAGTTCTTC
>NA|TRBJ2-1|NA|TRBV28
CASSLEVPSQDYAFF
TGTGCCAGCAGTCTAGAGGTACCTTCACAGGATTATGCGTTCTTC
>NA|TRBJ1-3|NA|TRBV20-1
CSATLSGNTIYF
TGCAGTGCTACCCTTAGCGGAAACACCATATATTTT